This TCR beta chain is drawn from a study of blood T cell repertoires in COVID-19. TCRdb's copy holds only in-frame clones and misses some; the assay was immunoSEQ multiplex PCR. The repertoire has about 200,000 clones, around 90% of them found once; the top ten carry 0.7% to 0.85%. V was pared by 3 bases and J by 8 bases, with 14 bases between. CDR3 length: 13 amino acids. Germline-derived CDR1 and CDR2 are SGHTS and YDEGEE. Sequencing was performed on peripheral blood. The gene calls are TRBV5-8 and TRBJ1-2; D gene unclear. The receptor was isolated from a man between 60 and 70 years old with COVID-19, enrolled during active disease. The chain's CDR3 is CASSSTRTGGYTF. The CDR3 region has the DNA TGTGCCAGCAGCTCCACCCGGACGGGGGGCTACACCTTC.